The next 19 T cell receptor beta chains were all read from a single sample in a study of blood T cell repertoires in COVID-19 (dated by TCRdb to the early 2020s). The method was the immunoSEQ multiplex PCR assay. TCRdb re-hosts the immuneACCESS table, in-frame sequences only. Its copies lack some clones; in the studies checked, an unresolved V gene accounts for under half of them, and the cause for the rest is not known. Present in this sample are a few hundred thousand clones, 87% of which were seen just once. The ten top clones hold 1.5% to 2% of the sample. Sequenced input: PBMCs or T cells enriched from blood (not recorded which). Receptor source: a man in his forties in a cohort exposed to, infected with or recovered from COVID-19 (not recorded which).

Here the CDR3 DNA reads TGTGCCAGCAGTTCAGGGCAAAGCTCCTACAATGAGCAGTTCTTC. Translated: CASSSGQSSYNEQFF. This rearrangement joins TRBV2 to TRBJ2-1; TRBD1 might be the D (5 bases). CDR3 length equals 15 residues. V was shortened by 5 bases and J by 0 bases, with 11 bases between the two germline ends. In germline, CDR1 is SNHLY, CDR2 FYNNEI.

This chain links TRBV27 with TRBJ1-2; D is possibly TRBD1 (6 bases). Trimming took 0 bases from V and 6 from J, leaving 11 bases between them. Germline V gives CDR1 MNHEY, CDR2 SMNVEV (reference sequence). The CDR3 has 14 amino acids. The CDR3 nucleotides read TGTGCCAGCAGTTTATCCGCCAGGGGAGATGGCTACACCTTC. This gives the protein CASSLSARGDGYTF.

This clone was seen a single time. V usage is TRBV27 and J usage is TRBJ1-3; a possible D gene is TRBD1 (6 bases). CDR3 length: 15 residues. V lost 5 bases and J 4 bases, leaving 15 bases between the germline ends. CDR1 is MNHEY and CDR2 is SMNVEV in the germline V gene (reference sequence). The CDR3 loop is CASSLIAGEGNTIYF. The CDR3 DNA sequence: TGTGCCAGCAGTCTCATAGCAGGGGAGGGAAACACCATATATTTT.

The chain uses TRBV5-8 and TRBJ1-2, with 9 positions matching TRBD1. With 4 bases clipped from V and 2 bases from J, the junction kept 6 bases outside the gene matches. In germline, CDR1 is SGHTS, CDR2 YDEGEE. The CDR3 contains 15 residues. The CDR3 DNA reads as TGTGCCAGCAGCCGCCCTACAGGGGGCAACTATGGCTACACCTTC. Its translation: CASSRPTGGNYGYTF.

The rearrangement uses TRBV20-1 and TRBJ1-1; D call uncertain. The CDR3 is made up of 13 amino acids. Germline CDR1 and CDR2: DFQATT and SNEGSKA (reference sequence). V lost 3 bases to trimming and J lost 5 bases, with 13 bases between them. The CDR3 reads CSASPAGLTEAFF. The CDR3 nucleotides read TGCAGTGCTAGTCCCGCGGGTTTGACTGAAGCTTTCTTT.

On this clone itself: Other nucleotide sequences from this sample produce the same CDR3. The V call is TRBV11-2, the J call TRBJ1-2, with TRBD1 as a possible D gene (6 bases). Germline assignment: CDR1 SGHAT and CDR2 FQNNGV. This CDR3 is 13 amino acids long. V was trimmed by 0 bases and J by 8 bases, leaving 10 bases between them. The CDR3 nucleotides read TGTGCCAGCAGCTTAGACAGGGGAAGAGGCTACACCTTC. It encodes CASSLDRGRGYTF.

In its sample, this clone was seen once. The chain combines TRBV28 with TRBJ1-5, with 9 bases fitting TRBD1. V lost 6 bases, J lost 7 bases, and 7 bases stayed unmatched. Germline V lookup: CDR1 MDHEN, CDR2 SYDVKM. The CDR3 runs to 14 residues. The CDR3 sequence is CASRTGGAGQPQHF. Here the CDR3 DNA reads TGTGCCAGCAGAACAGGGGGCGCGGGACAGCCCCAGCATTTT.

V is TRBV6-5 and J is TRBJ2-1; the D gene is possibly TRBD2 (6 bases). V lost 6 bases to trimming and J lost 6 bases, with 21 bases between them. The CDR3 is 16 residues long. Germline assignment: CDR1 MNHEY and CDR2 SVGAGI. CDR3 coding DNA: TGTGCCAGCAGCTACCCCCGGGACTCAGGCGGCAATGAGCAGTTCTTC. Protein sequence: CASSYPRDSGGNEQFF.

This clone was found once. The chain recombines TRBV6-5 with TRBJ1-4; 8 bases are shared with TRBD1. V shed 6 bases and J 8 bases; nucleotides not matched to a gene: 11. This CDR3 has 15 amino acids. Germline V CDR1 and CDR2: MNHEY, SVGAGI. CDR3 DNA: TGTGCCAGCAGAGCGGGGTGGACAGGGCCCGAAAAACTGTTTTTT. Its protein is CASRAGWTGPEKLFF.

The rearrangement uses TRBV28 and TRBJ1-2; D possibly corresponds to TRBD1 (5 bases). CDR3 length: 15 residues. Germline CDR1 and CDR2: MDHEN and SYDVKM. Trimming removed 6 bases at V and 0 bases at J, with 14 bases between. This CDR3 reads CASSARGGPNYGYTF. CDR3 coding DNA: TGTGCCAGCAGCGCGCGGGGGGGTCCTAACTATGGCTACACCTTC.

The rearrangement joins TRBV5-5 to TRBJ1-5; TRBD1 might be the D (5 bases). Germline values: CDR1 SGHKS, CDR2 YYEKEE (reference sequence). The germline V and J ends were trimmed by 0 bases and 4 bases, with 17 bases remaining between them. CDR3 length: 17 amino acids. CDR3 bases: TGTGCCAGCAGCTTGGCAGTGACGGACCACAGGAATCAGCCCCAGCATTTT. This encodes CASSLAVTDHRNQPQHF.

This clone was counted a single time. The rearrangement uses TRBV29-1 and TRBJ2-2, with a possible D match to TRBD2 (6 bases). Germline V gene sequence: CDR1 SQVTM, CDR2 ANQGSEA. V was shortened by 6 bases and J by 6 bases, with 17 bases between the two germline ends. This CDR3 is built from 14 residues. The CDR3 coding sequence is TGCAGCGTCCCCTCCGGGAGACAACCCGGGGAGCTGTTTTTT. Translated, it gives CSVPSGRQPGELFF.

The chain combines TRBV15 with TRBJ2-3; 13 positions match TRBD2. The V segment lost 2 bases and the J segment 0 bases; nucleotides outside the gene matches: 11. This CDR3 is 20 amino acids long. Germline assignment: CDR1 LNHNV and CDR2 YYDKDF (reference sequence). The CDR3 region has the DNA TGTGCCACCAGCAGACTCGGACTAGCGGGGGCCTCTACTAGCACAGATACGCAGTATTTT. Translating it yields CATSRLGLAGASTSTDTQYF.

The chain joins TRBV19 to TRBJ2-6; tentative D call: TRBD1 (7 bases). Germline lookup yields CDR1 LNHDA and CDR2 SQIVND (reference sequence). The CDR3 spans 16 residues. Trimming cost V 6 bases and J 0 bases, with 12 bases left between them. The CDR3 DNA sequence: TGTGCCAGTAGACTCCAGGGGGGCTCTGGGGCCAACGTCCTGACTTTC. Residues: CASRLQGGSGANVLTF.

The rearrangement links TRBV2 to TRBJ1-3; possible D gene TRBD1, 5 bases. The germline V and J ends were trimmed by 8 bases and 1 base, with 15 bases remaining between them. CDR1 is SNHLY and CDR2 is FYNNEI in the germline V gene. The CDR3 has 15 amino acids. CDR3 amino acids: CASQRGDKSGNTIYF. CDR3 bases: TGTGCCAGCCAGCGGGGGGATAAGTCTGGAAACACCATATATTTT.

DNA for the CDR3: TGTGCCAGCAGTTCCCGAAAAGAGTCGTTCTTC. It specifies CASSSRKESFF. The chain recombines TRBV28 with TRBJ2-1; D uncertain. The CDR3 spans 11 residues. The V end lost 4 bases, the J end lost 15 bases, and 13 bases lay between the germline ends. The germline CDR1 and CDR2 sequences are MDHEN and SYDVKM.

This chain joins TRBV5-1 and TRBJ1-6; 7 nucleotides align to TRBD1. V trimming: 4 bases; J trimming: 12 bases; junction bases outside the gene matches: 10. Looked up from germline, CDR1 is SGHRS and CDR2 is YFSETQ. This CDR3 is built from 14 residues. Written as DNA, the CDR3 is TGCGCCAGCAGCACTACAGGGGATCACCGACCCCTCCACTTT. Its translation: CASSTTGDHRPLHF.

The rearrangement joins TRBV19 to TRBJ2-7; TRBD1 aligns across 9 bases. Per germline, CDR1 LNHDA and CDR2 SQIVND (reference sequence). The CDR3 has 15 residues. After removal of 3 bases from V and 4 bases from J, the junction contained 7 bases not matched to a gene. Here the CDR3 reads CASSMVTGGMYEQYF. CDR3 in DNA: TGTGCCAGTAGTATGGTGACAGGGGGTATGTACGAGCAGTACTTC. Using reference TRBV19 and TRBJ2-7 for the parts outside the CDR3, the full variable domain is DGGITQSPKYLFRKEGQNVTLSCEQNLNHDAMYWYRQDPGQGLRLIYYSQIVNDFQKGDIAEGYSVSREKKESFPLTVTSAQKNPTAFYLCASSMVTGGMYEQYFGPGTRLTVT.

This chain connects TRBV10-2 to TRBJ2-7; D possibly corresponds to TRBD1 (5 bases). The CDR3 totals 15 residues. The V gene lost 6 bases and the J gene lost 3 bases, with 18 bases spanning the gap. Germline V gene sequence: CDR1 WSHSY, CDR2 SAAADI. The chain's CDR3 is CASRRQGSGRYEQYF. The CDR3 region has the DNA TGCGCCAGCAGGCGTCAGGGCAGTGGACGCTACGAGCAGTACTTC.